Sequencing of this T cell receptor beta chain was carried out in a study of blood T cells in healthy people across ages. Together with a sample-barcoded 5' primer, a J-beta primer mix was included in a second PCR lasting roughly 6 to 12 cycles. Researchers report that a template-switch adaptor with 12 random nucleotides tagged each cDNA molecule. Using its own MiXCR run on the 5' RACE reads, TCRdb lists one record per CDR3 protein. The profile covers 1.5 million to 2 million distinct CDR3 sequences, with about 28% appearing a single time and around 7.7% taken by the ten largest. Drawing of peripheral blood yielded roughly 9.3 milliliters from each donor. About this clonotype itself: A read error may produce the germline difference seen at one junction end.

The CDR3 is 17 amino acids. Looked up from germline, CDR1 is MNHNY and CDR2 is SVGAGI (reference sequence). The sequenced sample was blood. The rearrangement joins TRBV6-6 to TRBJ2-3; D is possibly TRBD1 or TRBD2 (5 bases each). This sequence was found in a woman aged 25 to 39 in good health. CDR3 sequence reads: CASSYFTGTVDTDTQYF. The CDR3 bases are TGTGCCAGCAGCTACTTCACCGGGACGGTAGACACAGATACGCAGTATTTT.